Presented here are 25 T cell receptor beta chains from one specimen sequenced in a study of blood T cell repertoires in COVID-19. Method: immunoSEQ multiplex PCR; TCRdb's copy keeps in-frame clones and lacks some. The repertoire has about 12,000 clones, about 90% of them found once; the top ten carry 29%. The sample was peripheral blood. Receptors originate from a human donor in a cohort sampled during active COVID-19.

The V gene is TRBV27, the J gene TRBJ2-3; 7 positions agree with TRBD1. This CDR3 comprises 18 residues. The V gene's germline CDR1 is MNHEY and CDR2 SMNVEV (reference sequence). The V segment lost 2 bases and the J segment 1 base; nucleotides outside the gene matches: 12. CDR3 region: CASSLRASLGQGTDTQYF. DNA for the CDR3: TGTGCCAGCAGTTTAAGGGCTTCGTTAGGACAGGGCACAGATACGCAGTATTTT.

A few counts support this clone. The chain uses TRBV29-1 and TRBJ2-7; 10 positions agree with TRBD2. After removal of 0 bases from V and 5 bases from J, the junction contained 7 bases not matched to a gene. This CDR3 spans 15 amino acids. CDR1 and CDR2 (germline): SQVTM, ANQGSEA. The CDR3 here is CSVEDQTSGTHEQYF. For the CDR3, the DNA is TGCAGCGTTGAAGATCAAACTAGCGGGACTCACGAGCAGTACTTC.

This chain's CDR3 is CASSLDSGGTEAFF. Here the CDR3 DNA reads TGCGCCAGCAGCTTGGATTCGGGGGGGACTGAAGCTTTCTTT. The gene calls are TRBV5-1 and TRBJ1-1; TRBD1 might be the D (5 bases). Trimming removed 0 bases from V and 5 bases from J, with 11 bases in between. There are 14 residues in the CDR3. CDR1 SGHRS and CDR2 YFSETQ come from the germline V gene. Combining the CDR3 with reference TRBV5-1 and TRBJ1-1 gives the whole variable domain KAGVTQTPRYLIKTRGQQVTLSCSPISGHRSVSWYQQTPGQGLQFLFEYFSETQRNKGNFPGRFSGRQFSNSRSEMNVSTLELGDSALYLCASSLDSGGTEAFFGQGTRLTVV.

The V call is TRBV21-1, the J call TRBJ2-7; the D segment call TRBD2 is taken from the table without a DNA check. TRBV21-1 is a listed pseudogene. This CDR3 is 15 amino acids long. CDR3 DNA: TGTGCCAGCAGCAAGAGAGGCTGTAGCTCCTACGAGCAGTACTTC. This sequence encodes CASSKRGCSSYEQYF.

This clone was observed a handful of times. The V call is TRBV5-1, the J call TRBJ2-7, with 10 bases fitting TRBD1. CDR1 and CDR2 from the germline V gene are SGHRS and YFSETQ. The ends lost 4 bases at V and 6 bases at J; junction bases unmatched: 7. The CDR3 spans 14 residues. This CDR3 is CASSGDRGKSEQYF. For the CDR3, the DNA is TGCGCCAGCAGCGGGGACAGGGGCAAATCCGAGCAGTACTTC.

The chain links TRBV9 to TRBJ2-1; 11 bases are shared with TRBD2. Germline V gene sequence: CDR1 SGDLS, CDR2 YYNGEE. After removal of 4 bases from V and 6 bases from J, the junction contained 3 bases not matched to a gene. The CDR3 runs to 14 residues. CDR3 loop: CASSPGLAVNEQFF. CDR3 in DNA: TGTGCCAGCAGCCCGGGACTAGCGGTCAATGAGCAGTTCTTC.

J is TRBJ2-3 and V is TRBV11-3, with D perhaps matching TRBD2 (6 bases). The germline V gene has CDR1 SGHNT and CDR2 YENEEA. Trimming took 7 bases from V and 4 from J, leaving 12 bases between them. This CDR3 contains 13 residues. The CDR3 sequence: CASTTRGSDTQYF. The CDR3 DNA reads TGTGCCAGCACAACGCGGGGATCAGATACGCAGTATTTT.

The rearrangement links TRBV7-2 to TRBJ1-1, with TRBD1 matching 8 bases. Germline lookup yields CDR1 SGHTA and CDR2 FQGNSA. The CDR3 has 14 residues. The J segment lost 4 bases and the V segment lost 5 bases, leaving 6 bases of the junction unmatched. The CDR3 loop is CASSEDRAGTEAFF. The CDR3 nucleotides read TGTGCCAGCAGCGAGGACAGGGCGGGCACTGAAGCTTTCTTT.

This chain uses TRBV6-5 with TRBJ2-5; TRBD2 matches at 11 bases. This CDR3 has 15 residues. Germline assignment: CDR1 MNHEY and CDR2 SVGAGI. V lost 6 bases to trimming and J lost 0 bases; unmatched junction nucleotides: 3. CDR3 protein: CASRASGGYQETQYF. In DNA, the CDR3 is TGTGCCAGCAGGGCTAGCGGGGGGTACCAAGAGACCCAGTACTTC.

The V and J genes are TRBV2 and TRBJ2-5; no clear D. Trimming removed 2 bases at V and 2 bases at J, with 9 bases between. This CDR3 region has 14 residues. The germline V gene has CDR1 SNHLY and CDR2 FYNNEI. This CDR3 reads CASSEMRKQETQYF. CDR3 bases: TGTGCCAGCAGTGAAATGCGAAAACAAGAGACCCAGTACTTC.

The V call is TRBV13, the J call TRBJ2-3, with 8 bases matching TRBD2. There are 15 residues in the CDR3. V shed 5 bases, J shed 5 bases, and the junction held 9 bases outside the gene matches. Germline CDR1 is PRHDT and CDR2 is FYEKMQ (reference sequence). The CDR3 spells CASSPLRGAVDTQYF. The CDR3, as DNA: TGTGCCAGCAGCCCTCTGCGGGGGGCAGTAGATACGCAGTATTTT.

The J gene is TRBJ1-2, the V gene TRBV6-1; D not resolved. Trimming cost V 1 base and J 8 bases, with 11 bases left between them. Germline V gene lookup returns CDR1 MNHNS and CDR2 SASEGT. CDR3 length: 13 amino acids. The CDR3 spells CASSEGIGSGYTF. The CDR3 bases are TGTGCCAGCAGTGAAGGAATAGGGAGCGGCTACACCTTC.

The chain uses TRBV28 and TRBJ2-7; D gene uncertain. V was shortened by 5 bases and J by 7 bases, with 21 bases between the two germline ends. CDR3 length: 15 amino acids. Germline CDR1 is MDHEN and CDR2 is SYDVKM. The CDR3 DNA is TGTGCCAGCAGTGCCCTCCTAGGCGGTTCAGAGGAGCAGTACTTC. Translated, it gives CASSALLGGSEEQYF.

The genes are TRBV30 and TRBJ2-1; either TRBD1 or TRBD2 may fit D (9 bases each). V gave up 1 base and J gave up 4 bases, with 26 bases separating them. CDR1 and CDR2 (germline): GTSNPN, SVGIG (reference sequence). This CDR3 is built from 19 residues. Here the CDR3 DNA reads TGTGCCTGGAGTGGCTACAGGGGGCGTCGGCGGGAGGGATACAATGAGCAGTTCTTC. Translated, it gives CAWSGYRGRRREGYNEQFF.

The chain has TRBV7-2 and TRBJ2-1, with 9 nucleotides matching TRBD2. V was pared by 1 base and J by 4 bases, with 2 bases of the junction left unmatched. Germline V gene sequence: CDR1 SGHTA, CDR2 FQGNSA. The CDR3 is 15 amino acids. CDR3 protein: CASSLGTSVYNEQFF. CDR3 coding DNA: TGTGCCAGCAGCTTAGGGACTAGCGTTTACAATGAGCAGTTCTTC.

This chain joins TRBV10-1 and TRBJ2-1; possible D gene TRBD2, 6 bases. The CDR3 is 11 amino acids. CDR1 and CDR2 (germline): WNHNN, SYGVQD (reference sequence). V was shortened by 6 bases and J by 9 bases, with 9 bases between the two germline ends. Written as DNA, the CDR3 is TGCGCCAGCAGGGGGACTGGTGAGCAGTTCTTC. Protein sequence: CASRGTGEQFF.

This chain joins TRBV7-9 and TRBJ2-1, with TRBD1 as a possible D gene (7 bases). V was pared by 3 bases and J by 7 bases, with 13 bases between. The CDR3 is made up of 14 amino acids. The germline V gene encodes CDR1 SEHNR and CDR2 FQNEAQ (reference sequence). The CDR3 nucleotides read TGTGCCAGCAGCTTGGCACAGGGGAGGAATGAGCAGTTCTTC. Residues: CASSLAQGRNEQFF. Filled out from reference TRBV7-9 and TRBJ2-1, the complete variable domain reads DTGVSQNPRHKITKRGQNVTFRCDPISEHNRLYWYRQTLGQGPEFLTYFQNEAQLEKSRLLSDRFSAERPKGSFSTLEIQRTEQGDSAMYLCASSLAQGRNEQFFGPGTRLTVL.

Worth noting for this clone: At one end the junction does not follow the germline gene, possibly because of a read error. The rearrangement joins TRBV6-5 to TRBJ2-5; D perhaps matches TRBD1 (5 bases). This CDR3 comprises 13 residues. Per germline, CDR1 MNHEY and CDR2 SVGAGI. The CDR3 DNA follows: TGTGCCAGCAGTCGGACACCCCAAGGGACCCAGTACTTC. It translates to CASSRTPQGTQYF.

The CDR3 region is CASRKFGSLPAETF. CDR3 bases: TGTGCCAGTCGTAAATTCGGTTCCCTCCCTGCTGAAACCTTC. This rearrangement joins TRBV19 to TRBJ1-2; the D is unclear. Germline CDR1 and CDR2: LNHDA and SQIVND (reference sequence). V lost 8 bases to trimming and J lost 14 bases, with 27 bases between them. CDR3 length equals 14 residues. Variable domain in full (rest from reference TRBV19 and TRBJ1-2): DGGITQSPKYLFRKEGQNVTLSCEQNLNHDAMYWYRQDPGQGLRLIYYSQIVNDFQKGDIAEGYSVSREKKESFPLTVTSAQKNPTAFYLCASRKFGSLPAETFGSGTRLTVV.

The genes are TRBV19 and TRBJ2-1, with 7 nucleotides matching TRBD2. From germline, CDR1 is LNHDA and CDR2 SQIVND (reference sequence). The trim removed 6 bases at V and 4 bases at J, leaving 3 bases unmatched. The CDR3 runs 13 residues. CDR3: CASRGGEYNEQFF. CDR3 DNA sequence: TGTGCCAGTAGGGGGGGGGAATACAATGAGCAGTTCTTC.

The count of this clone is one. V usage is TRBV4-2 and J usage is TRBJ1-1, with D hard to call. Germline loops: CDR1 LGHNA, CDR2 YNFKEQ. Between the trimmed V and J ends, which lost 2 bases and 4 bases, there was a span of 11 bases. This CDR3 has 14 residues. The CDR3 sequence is CASSQRNGGTEAFF. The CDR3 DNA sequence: TGTGCCAGCAGCCAAAGAAATGGCGGCACTGAAGCTTTCTTT.

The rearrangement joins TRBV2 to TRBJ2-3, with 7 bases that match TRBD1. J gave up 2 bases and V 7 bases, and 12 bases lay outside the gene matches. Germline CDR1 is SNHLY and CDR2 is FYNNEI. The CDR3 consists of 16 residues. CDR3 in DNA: TGTGCCAGCACTCCGGTCACAGGGGATGACACAGATACGCAGTATTTT. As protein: CASTPVTGDDTDTQYF.

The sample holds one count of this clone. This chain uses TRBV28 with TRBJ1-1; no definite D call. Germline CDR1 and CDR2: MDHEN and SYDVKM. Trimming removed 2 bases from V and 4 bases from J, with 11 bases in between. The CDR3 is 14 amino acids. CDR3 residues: CASSLQGRLTEAFF. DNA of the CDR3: TGTGCCAGCAGTTTACAAGGGAGACTCACTGAAGCTTTCTTT. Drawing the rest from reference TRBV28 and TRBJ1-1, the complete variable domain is DVKVTQSSRYLVKRTGEKVFLECVQDMDHENMFWYRQDPGLGLRLIYFSYDVKMKEKGDIPEGYSVSREKKERFSLILESASTNQTSMYLCASSLQGRLTEAFFGQGTRLTVV.

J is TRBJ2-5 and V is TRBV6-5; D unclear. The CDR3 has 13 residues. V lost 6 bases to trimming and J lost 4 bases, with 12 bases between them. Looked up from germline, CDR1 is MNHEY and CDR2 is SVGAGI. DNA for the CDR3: TGTGCCAGCAGCCGTTCCCTCAGAGAGACCCAGTACTTC. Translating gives CASSRSLRETQYF.

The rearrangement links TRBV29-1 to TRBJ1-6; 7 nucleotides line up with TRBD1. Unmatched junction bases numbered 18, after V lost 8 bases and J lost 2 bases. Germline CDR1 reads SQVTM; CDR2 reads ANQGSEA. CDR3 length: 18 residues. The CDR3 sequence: CSLTRDRDPSPYNSPLHF. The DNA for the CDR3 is TGCAGCTTAACCCGGGACAGAGATCCTTCCCCCTATAATTCACCCCTCCACTTT.